This T cell receptor beta chain was sequenced during a study of CD8 T cells in Susac syndrome. Study results and limitations: When the CD4+ T cell repertoires of patients with Susac syndrome were examined, they did not show any clonal expansion.

Random hexamers were used to reverse transcribe an amount of about 0.45 to 1 ug RNA. TCRdb reprocessed the immunoSEQ multiplex PCR reads with MiXCR, giving one entry per CDR3 protein. This sample yields 95,000 to 150,000 distinct CDR3 sequences, of which nearly 96% are seen a single time; about 0.14% belongs to the top ten. On this clonotype: Its target is unknown.

The germline V gene has CDR1 SGDLS and CDR2 YYNGEE. This CDR3 has 19 residues. V was clipped by 0 bases and J by 1 base; unmatched bases: 12. This receptor was obtained from a human donor with Susac syndrome. The chain has TRBV9 and TRBJ1-2; 10 positions agree with TRBD1. Sequenced sample: CD4+ T cells from PBMCs. CDR3 amino acids: CASSVGDPGQGIDNYGYTF. CDR3 bases: TGTGCCAGCAGCGTAGGGGATCCGGGACAGGGGATCGATAACTATGGCTACACCTTC.